This T cell receptor beta chain was sequenced during a study of post-analysis software for immune sequencing data. Background on the study: Courses of disease covered relapsing-remitting, secondary progressive and progressive-relapsing multiple sclerosis.

Built from TCR beta cDNA, the libraries had unique molecular identifiers in them. T cells numbering about 0.9 to 11 million gave rise to 500,000 to 600,000 cDNA molecules. MiXCR, run by TCRdb on the PCR reads, gives a single entry per CDR3 protein. The sample consists of 450,000 to 700,000 distinct CDR3 sequences, roughly 46% of them appearing once. Overall study findings and caveats: When the samples were clustered directly with F measure, those that had been prepared in the same batch showed strong co-clustering. The study found significantly lower normalized Chao1 diversity in multiple sclerosis patients than in controls.

There are many counts of this clonotype. Its antigen is currently unknown. This clonotype was obtained from a girl between 5 and 17 years old with multiple sclerosis. Sample: blood.

The CDR3 sequence is CASSEGGYYGYTF. In DNA form, the CDR3 reads TGTGCCAGCAGTGAGGGGGGTTACTATGGCTACACCTTC. The chain joins TRBV6-1 to TRBJ1-2, with D tentatively TRBD1 (5 bases). Germline V gene sequence: CDR1 MNHNS, CDR2 SASEGT. There are 13 residues in the CDR3. The V and J ends lost 3 bases and 3 bases respectively, with 8 bases between them.